The present T cell receptor (beta chain) was sequenced within a study of graft-versus-host responses after intestinal transplantation. Points from the study as a whole: When patients had graft-donor T cell macrochimerism, their allografts held high graft-versus-host to host-versus-graft clonal ratios. GvH clones occurred in recipient marrow; some first appeared in ileum or blood.

Investigators plated approximately 200,000 CFSE-labeled responder cells together with approximately 200,000 irradiated stimulator cells labeled with violet dye. A sort after the reaction isolated proliferating CFSE-low CD3+CD4+ and CD3+CD8+ responders. Trimming at V came to 4 bases and at J to 3 bases, leaving 5 bases not matched to a gene. CDR3 length: 14 residues. Germline CDR1 MGHRA, CDR2 YSYEKL. Clones were read by immunoSEQ multiplex PCR, and TCRdb kept only the in-frame ones, dropping some. Of 20,000 to 25,000 clones listed, around 41% were seen once; the top ten hold roughly 1.7%. The sequence was obtained from a human patient who received an intestinal transplant. The gene calls are TRBV4-1 and TRBJ2-7; 8 bases map to TRBD2. Sample: alloreactive CD8+ T cells from a mixed lymphocyte reaction culture, taken before intestinal transplant. Subset: CFSE-low proliferating T cells sorted from roughly six-day pre-transplant mixed lymphocyte reaction (GvH or HvG direction). CDR3 amino acids: CASSPGTRFYEQYF. CDR3 DNA: TGCGCCAGCAGCCCCGGGACTAGATTCTACGAGCAGTACTTC.